Sequencing of this T cell receptor beta chain was carried out in a study of T-cell memory formation after mild COVID-19. Findings and caveats of the study: Contracting CD8+ clones were enriched in EMRA, CD4+ mainly in CM and EM. Day 37-peaking second-wave clones had unconfirmed SARS-CoV-2 specificity. Later expanders leaned toward CD4+, whereas clones contracting from day 15 to 85 were balanced CD4/CD8.

TCR alpha and TCR beta cDNA libraries with sample barcodes and UMIs came from 5'RACE using constant-segment primers. TCRdb re-analysed the 5' RACE reads in MiXCR, keeping a single row per CDR3 protein. The data hold about 340,000 distinct CDR3 sequences, with 10% to 15% observed a single time. Trimming at V came to 1 base and at J to 6 bases, leaving 1 base not matched to a gene. The germline gives CDR1 SGHVS, CDR2 FNYEAQ. This CDR3 region has 13 residues. This clonotype was recorded a few times. Its target is not known. The source of this sequence is a man aged 18 to 30 who had mild COVID-19 (a few samples of this study predate the infection). Cell type and time point are not known. Sequencing input: PBMCs or a T cell subset sorted from them (not recorded which). The chain recombines TRBV7-6 with TRBJ2-5; 8 bases are shared with TRBD1. Here the CDR3 DNA reads TGTGCCAGCAGCTTAGGGACAGGGAAGACCCAGTACTTC. Translating it yields CASSLGTGKTQYF.